The 17 T cell receptor beta chains presented below share a single source sample, sequenced in a study of OX40 agonist ivuxolimab in advanced cancers. Library prep was done by the immunoSEQ multiplex PCR assay. As stored in TCRdb, this immuneACCESS dataset retains in-frame rearrangements with V and J assigned. A fraction of the clones does not appear; measured against another copy, unresolved V genes explain less than half of the discrepancy, and the remainder lacks a known reason. A total of about 69,000 clones appear in this sample, 80% to 95% of them only once. 5% to 6.5% of the sample lies in the top ten. This specimen was CD4+ or CD8+ T cells sorted from blood, taken in a trial of the OX40 agonist ivuxolimab. The receptors stem from an adult with an advanced solid tumor such as melanoma, head and neck, liver or kidney cancer.

The chain is built from TRBV19 and TRBJ1-1, with D maybe TRBD1 (6 bases). V dropped 5 bases and J dropped 1 base, with 17 bases sitting between them. This CDR3 comprises 16 residues. From germline, CDR1 is LNHDA and CDR2 SQIVND (reference sequence). The CDR3 reads CASSVGDGGGNTEAFF. As DNA, the CDR3 is TGTGCCAGTAGTGTAGGGGACGGAGGGGGGAACACTGAAGCTTTCTTT.

This sequence joins TRBV13 and TRBJ2-2; the D gene is possibly TRBD1 (6 bases). V was cut by 3 bases and J by 6 bases, with 11 bases left in between. Germline CDR1 is PRHDT and CDR2 is FYEKMQ (reference sequence). There are 14 residues in the CDR3. The CDR3 DNA is TGTGCCAGCAGCTTCCCAGGGGACCCCGGGGAGCTGTTTTTT. Its protein is CASSFPGDPGELFF.

The chain recombines TRBV19 with TRBJ2-2; no firm D call. With 5 bases removed from V and 6 bases from J, the gap between germline ends came to 10 bases. Germline assignment: CDR1 LNHDA and CDR2 SQIVND (reference sequence). The CDR3 runs 13 residues. The CDR3 region has the DNA TGTGCCAGTAGTCCCCTGGGATCCGGGGAGCTGTTTTTT. Its translation is CASSPLGSGELFF.

The CDR3 here is CSVGPSGATDTQYF. The CDR3 nucleotides read TGCAGCGTGGGGCCTTCAGGGGCCACAGATACGCAGTATTTT. The chain employs TRBV29-1 and TRBJ2-3, with D perhaps TRBD1 (6 bases). CDR3 length equals 14 residues. Trimming removed 6 bases at V and 2 bases at J, with 15 bases between. Looked up from germline, CDR1 is SQVTM and CDR2 is ANQGSEA.

The chain has TRBV27 and TRBJ2-7; D possibly corresponds to TRBD1 (5 bases). The germline V and J ends were trimmed by 7 bases and 5 bases, with 21 bases remaining between them. CDR1 is MNHEY, CDR2 SMNVEV, per germline (reference sequence). This CDR3 has 15 residues. The CDR3 DNA sequence: TGTGCCAGCACTGCCACCCTGGCAGGGCTCAACGAGCAGTACTTC. Protein sequence: CASTATLAGLNEQYF.

The chain joins TRBV4-1 to TRBJ2-7; D is perhaps TRBD1 (6 bases). V lost 0 bases and J 7 bases, leaving 13 bases between the germline ends. CDR1 is MGHRA, CDR2 YSYEKL, per germline. CDR3 length equals 14 residues. DNA of the CDR3: TGCGCCAGCAGCCAAGACTTGGGGGCTTGGGAGCAGTACTTC. Its protein product is CASSQDLGAWEQYF.

The chain couples TRBV30 to TRBJ2-5; the D is unclear. This CDR3 has 11 residues. Germline V gene data show CDR1 as GTSNPN and CDR2 as SVGIG (reference sequence). Trimming left V 0 bases short and J 4 bases short, with 3 bases between. The CDR3 DNA sequence: TGTGCCTGGAGTGTACGAGAGACCCAGTACTTC. It yields the protein CAWSVRETQYF. Together with reference TRBV30 and TRBJ2-5, the CDR3 gives the full variable domain: SQTIHQWPATLVQPVGSPLSLECTVEGTSNPNLYWYRQAAGRGLQLLFYSVGIGQISSEVPQNLSASRPQDRQFILSSKKLLLSDSGFYLCAWSVRETQYFGPGTRLLVL.

The chain uses TRBV19 and TRBJ2-1; 11 bases map to TRBD2. This CDR3 spans 15 amino acids. The V segment lost 5 bases and the J segment 4 bases; nucleotides outside the gene matches: 4. CDR1 and CDR2 (germline): LNHDA, SQIVND (reference sequence). The CDR3 reads CASSSGLAAYNEQFF. Here the CDR3 DNA reads TGTGCCAGTAGTTCGGGACTAGCGGCATACAATGAGCAGTTCTTC.

V gene TRBV4-1 combines with J gene TRBJ1-1; D remains ambiguous. V lost 2 bases, J lost 3 bases, and 13 bases lay in between. This CDR3 comprises 15 residues. In germline, CDR1 is MGHRA, CDR2 YSYEKL. The CDR3, as DNA: TGCGCCAGCAGCCAACCCTCTGGACTTTACACTGAAGCTTTCTTT. This translates into CASSQPSGLYTEAFF.

The chain links TRBV6-6 to TRBJ1-2; 7 bases align to TRBD1. V shed 4 bases, J shed 6 bases, and the junction held 5 bases outside the gene matches. The CDR3 runs to 13 residues. CDR1 and CDR2 (germline): MNHNY, SVGAGI (reference sequence). CDR3 DNA sequence: TGTGCCAGCAGTTCTACAGGGGTGGATGGCTACACCTTC. It codes for CASSSTGVDGYTF.

The CDR3 sequence is CASSPSVAADTQYF. The CDR3 DNA reads as TGTGCCAGCAGCCCCTCCGTGGCGGCAGATACGCAGTATTTT. This chain links TRBV7-9 with TRBJ2-3; no clear D. Germline CDR1 SEHNR, CDR2 FQNEAQ (reference sequence). This CDR3 has 14 amino acids. With 5 bases removed from V and 4 bases from J, the gap between germline ends came to 13 bases.

This chain uses TRBV30 with TRBJ2-7; D remains unclear. The V end lost 4 bases, the J end lost 1 base, and 8 bases lay between the germline ends. Per the germline V gene, CDR1 is GTSNPN and CDR2 is SVGIG (reference sequence). The CDR3 spans 12 residues. The CDR3 bases are TGTGCCTGGATGACTGCTTCCTACGAGCAGTACTTC. This gives the protein CAWMTASYEQYF.

This clone came up a few times. This rearrangement joins TRBV7-3 to TRBJ1-2; no firm D call. The CDR3 length is 14 residues. Per the germline V gene, CDR1 is SGHTA and CDR2 is FQGTGA. Trimming cost V 0 bases and J 8 bases, with 13 bases left between them. The CDR3 spells CASSLTEGPGGYTF. In DNA form, the CDR3 reads TGTGCCAGCAGCTTAACTGAGGGCCCGGGGGGCTACACCTTC.

The chain recombines TRBV7-2 with TRBJ1-5; 7 positions match TRBD1. J lost 7 bases, V lost 4 bases, and 10 bases had no gene match. CDR3 length: 15 amino acids. CDR1 is SGHTA and CDR2 is FQGNSA in the germline V gene. The CDR3 nucleotides are TGTGCCAGCAGCTCTCACGAGGGGGCAGGGCAGCCCCAGCATTTT. This codes for CASSSHEGAGQPQHF.

The genes are TRBV27 and TRBJ2-2; TRBD2 matches at 9 bases. The CDR3 runs to 18 residues. The germline CDR1 and CDR2 sequences are MNHEY and SMNVEV (reference sequence). V was pared by 2 bases and J by 4 bases, with 11 bases of the junction left unmatched. CDR3 region: CASSLRGLAGAGTGELFF. The CDR3 DNA follows: TGTGCCAGCAGTTTAAGGGGACTAGCAGGGGCGGGCACCGGGGAGCTGTTTTTT.

This clone is a singleton in its sample. This same CDR3 is encoded by further DNA sequences in the sample. This chain uses TRBV7-9 with TRBJ1-1; D uncertain. V was pared by 1 base and J by 4 bases, with 4 bases between. Germline CDR1 SEHNR, CDR2 FQNEAQ (reference sequence). The CDR3 covers 12 residues. CDR3 in amino acids: CASSLGFTEAFF. The CDR3 bases are TGTGCCAGCAGCTTAGGGTTCACTGAAGCTTTCTTT.

The chain recombines TRBV6-6 with TRBJ1-1, with a weak D call TRBD1 (5 bases). V was cut by 2 bases and J by 11 bases, with 15 bases left in between. Germline CDR1 is MNHNY and CDR2 is SVGAGI (reference sequence). This CDR3 is built from 13 residues. Here the CDR3 DNA reads TGTGCCAGCAGTTACGGGGTCAGGGAGTATGCTTTCTTT. Residues: CASSYGVREYAFF.